The entry below describes one T cell receptor (beta chain). Its specificity is not known. The data were produced by immunoSEQ multiplex PCR, yet TCRdb's version contains in-frame clones alone and is incomplete. Here the sample spans more than 300,000 clones, less than 90% being singletons. This sample is part of a study of Ad26.COV2.S vaccination and SARS-CoV-2 variants. Whole-study findings and limits: Reportedly, spike-specific CD8+ and CD4+ T cell responses achieved substantial breadth once vaccination had taken place.

The treatment denotes: about 20 received Ad26.COV2.S at low or high dose, single or two shots; several received placebo; per-sample allocation not given. The study sampled participants on day 63 after the first vaccine or placebo injection. The TCR originated in a person aged 18-65 years who received the Ad26.COV2.S COVID-19 vaccine or a placebo. The starting material was peripheral blood, obtained in a trial of Ad26.COV2.S vaccine versus placebo.

Here the CDR3 DNA reads TGCGCCAGCAGCCAAGATCCGGCAGGGTATGGCTACACCTTC. It specifies CASSQDPAGYGYTF. This sequence joins TRBV4-3 and TRBJ1-2; D may be TRBD1 (5 bases). Germline loops: CDR1 LGHNA, CDR2 YSLEER. The length of the CDR3 is 14 residues. Between the trimmed V and J ends, which lost 0 bases and 5 bases, there was a span of 10 bases.